This is a list of T cell receptor beta chains from one sample in a study of cytomegalovirus exposure and HLA in healthy donors. TCRdb's copy holds only in-frame clones and misses some; the assay was immunoSEQ multiplex PCR. Of approximately 160,000 clones in the sample, approximately 78% are singletons; the top ten hold about 0.82%. The source material was PBMCs. Receptors originate from a woman younger than 30 in good health and CMV-seronegative. Each CDR3 is given with its conserved first and last residue. Size values are once, few and many counts, or a class for expanded clones, and some rows have none.

>TRBV7-9|once|TRBJ2-1
CASSPDTSGRYDEQFF
>TRBV19|NA|TRBJ1-2
CASTAGRRYGYTF
>TRBV11-2|NA|TRBJ2-1
CASSSLAGANEQFF
>TRBV5-1|NA|TRBJ2-5
CASSLGLAGGFEETQYF
>TRBV5-5|NA|TRBJ1-1
CASSQTGTGDTEAFF
>TRBV6-4|NA|TRBJ1-5
CASSADTSNQPQHF
>TRBV5-1|NA|TRBJ2-1
CASTLLAGAYNEQFF
>TRBV6-6|NA|TRBJ1-2
CASSSGQGRPKDGYTF
>TRBV4-2|NA|TRBJ1-5
CASSQSTGGYSSNQPQHF
>TRBV2|NA|TRBJ2-1
CANAYTGNEQFF
>TRBV14|NA|TRBJ1-4
CASSQDIQEKLFF
>TRBV28|NA|TRBJ2-1
CASRLRAAYNEQFF
>TRBV4-1|few|TRBJ2-5
CASSPLAGAEKTQYF
>TRBV6-1|NA|TRBJ1-1
CASSRGQGAGVEAFF
>TRBV28|NA|TRBJ1-2
CASSRTGNYGYTF
>TRBV7-3|NA|TRBJ2-3
CASSLEAGVGTDTQYF
>TRBV7-8|NA|TRBJ2-1
CASSLVSGRLNEQFF
>TRBV7-9|NA|TRBJ2-5
CASSQQTGVETQYF
>TRBV10-2|NA|TRBJ1-2
CASSDAGTLYGYTF
>TRBV10-2|NA|TRBJ2-1
CASRKTGTGGGNEQFF
>TRBV28|NA|TRBJ1-2
CASSNETPKIYGYTF
>TRBV5-5|NA|TRBJ2-7
CASSPDLNRGLYEQYF
>TRBV11-2|once|TRBJ2-7
CASSLDRGGYSLSYEQYF
>TRBV27|once|TRBJ2-1
CASRGLVGEQFF
>TRBV6-6|NA|TRBJ1-1
CASSFGGGEAFF
>TRBV28|NA|TRBJ1-1
CASSLQDRVGTEAFF
>TRBV6-5|NA|TRBJ1-1
CASSYSMEPAAGKAFF
>TRBV19|NA|TRBJ2-1
CASSVMANGYNEQFF
>TRBV9|NA|TRBJ2-6
CASSPRAGAYSGANVLTF
>TRBV4-1|NA|TRBJ2-3
CASSQEGGDDTQYF
>TRBV18|NA|TRBJ2-7
CASSPGKSGAGEQYF
>TRBV7-9|NA|TRBJ2-1
CSSSLAVRVADNEQFF
>TRBV9|NA|TRBJ2-1
CASNGGRGSSEQFF
>TRBV6-6|NA|TRBJ1-5
CASSPPLRDQPQHF
>TRBV6-1|NA|TRBJ1-1
CASSLRDTEAFF
>TRBV30|NA|TRBJ1-1
CACRQGAETEAFF
>TRBV28|once|TRBJ2-1
CASSLANEQFF
>TRBV27|NA|TRBJ2-6
CASSSSYSGANVLTF
>TRBV6-5|once|TRBJ2-7
CASQHREAETYEQYF
>TRBV7-8|NA|TRBJ2-7
CASSQLTSGSYEQYF